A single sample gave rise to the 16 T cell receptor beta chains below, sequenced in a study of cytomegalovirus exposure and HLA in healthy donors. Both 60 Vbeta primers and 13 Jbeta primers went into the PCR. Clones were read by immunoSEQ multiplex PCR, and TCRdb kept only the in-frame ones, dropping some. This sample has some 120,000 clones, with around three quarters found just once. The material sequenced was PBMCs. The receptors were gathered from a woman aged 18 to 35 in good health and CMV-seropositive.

The DNA for the CDR3 is TGTGCCAGCAGCCGAAGTGGAGGCACAGATACGCAGTATTTT. This codes for CASSRSGGTDTQYF. The gene calls are TRBV7-3 and TRBJ2-3; D not resolved. V gave up 5 bases and J gave up 1 base, with 10 bases separating them. CDR1 is SGHTA and CDR2 is FQGTGA in the germline V gene. The CDR3 spans 14 residues.

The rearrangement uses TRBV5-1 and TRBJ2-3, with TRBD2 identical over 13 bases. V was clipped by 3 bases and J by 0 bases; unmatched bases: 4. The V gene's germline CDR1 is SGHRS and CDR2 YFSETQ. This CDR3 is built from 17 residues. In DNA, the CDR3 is TGCGCCAGCAGCTCGGGACTAGCGGGACCCAGCACAGATACGCAGTATTTT. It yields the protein CASSSGLAGPSTDTQYF.

The CDR3 sequence: CASSRDNSNQPQHF. In DNA form, the CDR3 reads TGTGCCAGCAGCCGGGACAATAGCAATCAGCCCCAGCATTTT. The rearrangement uses TRBV7-9 and TRBJ1-5, with D perhaps TRBD1 (6 bases). There are 14 residues in the CDR3. The V gene's germline CDR1 is SEHNR and CDR2 FQNEAQ (reference sequence). The germline V and J ends were trimmed by 5 bases and 0 bases, with 8 bases remaining between them.

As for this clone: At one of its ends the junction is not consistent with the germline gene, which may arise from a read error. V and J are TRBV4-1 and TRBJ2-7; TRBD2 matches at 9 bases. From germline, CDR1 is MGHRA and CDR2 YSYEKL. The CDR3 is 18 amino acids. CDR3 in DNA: TGCGCCATCAGCCAAGATGCTTCAGACGGGACTAGCTCAGGCGAGCAGTACTTC. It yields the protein CAISQDASDGTSSGEQYF.

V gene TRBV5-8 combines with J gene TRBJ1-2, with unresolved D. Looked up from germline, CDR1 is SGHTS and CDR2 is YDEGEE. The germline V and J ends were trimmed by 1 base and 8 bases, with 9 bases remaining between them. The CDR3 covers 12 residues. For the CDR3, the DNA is TGTGCCAGCAGCTTGCTGTTGGGCGGCTACACCTTC. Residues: CASSLLLGGYTF.

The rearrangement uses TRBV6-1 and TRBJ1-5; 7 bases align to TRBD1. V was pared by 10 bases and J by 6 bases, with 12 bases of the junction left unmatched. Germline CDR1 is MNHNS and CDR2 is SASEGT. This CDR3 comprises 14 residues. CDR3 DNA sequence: TGTGCCACAAGGGGAAGGGGGCTAGGTCAGCCCCAGCATTTT. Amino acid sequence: CATRGRGLGQPQHF.

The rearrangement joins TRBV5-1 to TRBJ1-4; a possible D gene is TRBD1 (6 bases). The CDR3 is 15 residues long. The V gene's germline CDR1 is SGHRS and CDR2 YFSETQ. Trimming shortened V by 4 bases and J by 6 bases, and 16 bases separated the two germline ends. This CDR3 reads CASSLRGHQYEKLFF. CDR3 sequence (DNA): TGCGCCAGCAGCCTCAGGGGCCACCAGTATGAAAAACTGTTTTTT.

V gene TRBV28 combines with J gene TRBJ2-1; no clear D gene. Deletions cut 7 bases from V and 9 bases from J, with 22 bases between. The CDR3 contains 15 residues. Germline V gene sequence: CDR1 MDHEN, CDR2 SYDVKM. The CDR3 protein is CASTSVRLRNGEQFF. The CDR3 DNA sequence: TGTGCCAGCACAAGCGTTAGGCTCCGTAATGGTGAGCAGTTCTTC.

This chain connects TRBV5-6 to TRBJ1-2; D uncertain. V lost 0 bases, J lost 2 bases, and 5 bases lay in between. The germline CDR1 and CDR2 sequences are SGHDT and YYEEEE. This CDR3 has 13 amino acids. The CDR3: CASSLGQNYGYTF. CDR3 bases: TGTGCCAGCAGCTTGGGCCAGAACTATGGCTACACCTTC. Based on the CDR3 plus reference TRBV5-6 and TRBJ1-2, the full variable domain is DAGVTQSPTHLIKTRGQQVTLRCSPKSGHDTVSWYQQALGQGPQFIFQYYEEEERQRGNFPDRFSGHQFPNYSSELNVNALLLGDSALYLCASSLGQNYGYTFGSGTRLTVV.

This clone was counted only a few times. In DNA, the CDR3 is TGCGCCAGCAGCTTGGAAGGGGGATCTAGCTCCTACGAGCAGTACTTC. It codes for CASSLEGGSSSYEQYF. This chain connects TRBV5-1 to TRBJ2-7; perhaps TRBD1 as D (6 bases). The CDR3 is made up of 16 amino acids. Germline-derived CDR1 and CDR2 are SGHRS and YFSETQ. The ends were cut back, 0 bases at V and 0 bases at J, with 13 bases in the middle.

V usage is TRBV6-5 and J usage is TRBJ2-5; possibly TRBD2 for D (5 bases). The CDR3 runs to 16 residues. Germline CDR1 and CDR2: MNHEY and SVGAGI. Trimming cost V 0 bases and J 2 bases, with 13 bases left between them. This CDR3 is CASSYSWAGGQETQYF. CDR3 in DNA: TGTGCCAGCAGTTACTCGTGGGCGGGCGGGCAAGAGACCCAGTACTTC.

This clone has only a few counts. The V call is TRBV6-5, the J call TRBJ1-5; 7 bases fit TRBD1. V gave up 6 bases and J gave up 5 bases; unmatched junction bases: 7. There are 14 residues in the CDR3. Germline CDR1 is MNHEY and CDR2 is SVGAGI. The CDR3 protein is CASRTTGEDQPQHF. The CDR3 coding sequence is TGTGCCAGCAGAACAACAGGGGAGGATCAGCCCCAGCATTTT.

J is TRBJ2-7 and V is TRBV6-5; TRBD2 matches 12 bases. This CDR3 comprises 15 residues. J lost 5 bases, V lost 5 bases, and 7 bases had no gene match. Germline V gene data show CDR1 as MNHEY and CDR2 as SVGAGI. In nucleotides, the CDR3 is TGTGCCAGCAGTAGCAGACTAGCGGGAGCCCACGAGCAGTACTTC. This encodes CASSSRLAGAHEQYF.

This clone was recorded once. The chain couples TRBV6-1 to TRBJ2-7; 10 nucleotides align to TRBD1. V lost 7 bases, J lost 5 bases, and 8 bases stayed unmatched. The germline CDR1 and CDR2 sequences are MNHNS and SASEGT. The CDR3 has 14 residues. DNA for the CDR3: TGTGCCAGCAAGGGACAGGGGAAGAGCGACGAGCAGTACTTC. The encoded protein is CASKGQGKSDEQYF.

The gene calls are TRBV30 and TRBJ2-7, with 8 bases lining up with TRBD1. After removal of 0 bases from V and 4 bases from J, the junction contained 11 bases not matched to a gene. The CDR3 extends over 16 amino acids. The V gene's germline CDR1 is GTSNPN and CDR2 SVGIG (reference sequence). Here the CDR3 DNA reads TGTGCCTGGAGTGTACTTCGTGGGCAGGGGGCTTACGAGCAGTACTTC. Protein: CAWSVLRGQGAYEQYF.

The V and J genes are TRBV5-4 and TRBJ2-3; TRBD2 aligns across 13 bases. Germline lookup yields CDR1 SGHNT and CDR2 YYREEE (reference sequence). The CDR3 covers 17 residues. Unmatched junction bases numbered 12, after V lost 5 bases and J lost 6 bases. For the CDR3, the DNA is TGTGCCAGCAGGCCTGAACTAGCGGGAGGGCCGGGGGATACGCAGTATTTT. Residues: CASRPELAGGPGDTQYF. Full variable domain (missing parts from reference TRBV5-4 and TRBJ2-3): ETGVTQSPTHLIKTRGQQVTLRCSSQSGHNTVSWYQQALGQGPQFIFQYYREEENGRGNFPPRFSGLQFPNYSSELNVNALELDDSALYLCASRPELAGGPGDTQYFGPGTRLTVL.